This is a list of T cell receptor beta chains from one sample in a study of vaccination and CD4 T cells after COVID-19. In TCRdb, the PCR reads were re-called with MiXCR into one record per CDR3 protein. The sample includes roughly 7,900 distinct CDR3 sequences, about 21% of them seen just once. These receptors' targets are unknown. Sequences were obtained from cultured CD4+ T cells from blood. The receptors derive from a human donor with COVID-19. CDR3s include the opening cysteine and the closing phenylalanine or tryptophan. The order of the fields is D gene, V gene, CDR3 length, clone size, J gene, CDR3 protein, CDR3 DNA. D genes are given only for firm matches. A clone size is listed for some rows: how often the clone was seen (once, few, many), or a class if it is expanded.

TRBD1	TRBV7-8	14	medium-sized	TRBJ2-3	CASSLRDREDTQYF	TGTGCCAGCAGCTTAAGGGACAGGGAAGATACGCAGTATTTT
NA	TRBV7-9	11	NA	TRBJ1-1	CASSLFTEAFF	TGTGCCAGCAGCTTATTCACTGAAGCTTTCTTT
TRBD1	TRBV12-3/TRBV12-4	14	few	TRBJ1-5	CASNYRGGNQPQHF	TGTGCCAGCAACTACAGGGGCGGCAATCAGCCCCAGCATTTT
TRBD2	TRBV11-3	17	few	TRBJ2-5	CASSSRLAGGRQETQYF	TGTGCCAGCAGCTCCCGACTAGCGGGGGGGAGACAAGAGACCCAGTACTTC
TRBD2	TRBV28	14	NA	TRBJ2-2	CASRSGGYTGELFF	TGTGCCAGCAGGAGCGGGGGATACACCGGGGAGCTGTTTTTT
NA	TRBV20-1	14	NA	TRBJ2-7	CSARVPGSSDEQYF	TGCAGTGCTAGAGTTCCAGGGTCGAGCGACGAGCAGTACTTC
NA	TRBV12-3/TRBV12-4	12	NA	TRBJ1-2	CASSLRTDGYTF	TGTGCCAGCAGTTTACGGACGGATGGCTACACCTTC
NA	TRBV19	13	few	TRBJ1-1	CASTNTGRTEAFF	TGTGCCAGTACCAATACAGGGAGGACTGAAGCTTTCTTT
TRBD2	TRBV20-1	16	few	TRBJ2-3	CSARGPTSGGTDTQYF	TGCAGTGCTAGAGGCCCGACTAGCGGGGGCACAGATACGCAGTATTTT
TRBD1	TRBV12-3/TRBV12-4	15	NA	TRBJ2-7	CASGDRQGALNEQYF	TGTGCCAGCGGCGATCGACAGGGGGCGCTTAACGAGCAGTACTTC
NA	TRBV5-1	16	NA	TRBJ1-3	CASSLGADNRGNTIYF	TGCGCCAGCAGCTTGGGAGCAGACAACCGTGGAAACACCATATATTTT
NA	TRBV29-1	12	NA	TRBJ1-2	CSVLRGDYGYTF	TGCAGCGTATTGAGAGGGGACTATGGCTACACCTTC
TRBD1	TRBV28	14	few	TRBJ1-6	CASRKSTGGSPLHF	TGTGCCAGCAGGAAATCTACAGGGGGCTCACCCCTCCACTTT
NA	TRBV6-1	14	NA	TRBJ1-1	CASSDGGKDTEAFF	TGTGCCAGCAGCGACGGGGGGAAGGACACTGAAGCTTTCTTT
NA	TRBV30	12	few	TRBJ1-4	CAWSVRHEKLFF	TGTGCCTGGAGTGTAAGGCACGAAAAACTGTTTTTT
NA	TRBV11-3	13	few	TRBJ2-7	CASSLEVSTEQYF	TGTGCCAGCAGCTTAGAGGTATCAACCGAGCAGTACTTC
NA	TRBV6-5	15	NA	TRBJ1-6	CASSYFPTVNSPLRF	TGTGCCAGCAGTTACTTTCCGACGGTGAATTCACCCCTCCGCTTT
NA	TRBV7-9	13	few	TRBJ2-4	CASSLDSRVIQYF	TGTGCCAGCAGCTTAGATTCCCGAGTCATTCAGTACTTC
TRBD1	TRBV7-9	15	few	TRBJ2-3	CASSLRQGSTDTQYF	TGTGCCAGCAGCTTAAGACAGGGGAGCACAGATACGCAGTATTTT
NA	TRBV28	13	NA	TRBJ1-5	CASIGTPNQPQHF	TGTGCCAGCATCGGGACCCCCAATCAGCCCCAGCATTTT
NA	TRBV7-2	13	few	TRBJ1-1	CASSLGINTEAFF	TGTGCCAGCAGCTTAGGGATTAACACTGAAGCTTTCTTT
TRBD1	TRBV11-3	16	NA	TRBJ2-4	CTSSRGHPFTKNIQYF	TGTACCAGCTCGAGGGGGCATCCATTCACCAAAAACATTCAGTACTTC
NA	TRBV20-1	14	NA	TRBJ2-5	CSARDTQTQETQYF	TGCAGTGCTAGAGATACGCAGACCCAAGAGACCCAGTACTTC
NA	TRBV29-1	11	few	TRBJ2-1	CSVEPNNEQFF	TGCAGCGTGGAGCCTAACAATGAGCAGTTCTTC
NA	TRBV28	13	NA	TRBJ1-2	CASSTVRASGYTF	TGTGCCAGCAGCACGGTAAGGGCGAGTGGCTACACCTTC
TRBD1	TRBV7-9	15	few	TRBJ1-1	CASSSYRGANTEAFF	TGTGCCAGCAGCTCGTACAGGGGGGCGAACACTGAAGCTTTCTTT
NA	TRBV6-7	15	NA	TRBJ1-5	CASSAKGEGYQPQHF	TGTGCCAGCAGTGCGAAGGGGGAGGGGTATCAGCCCCAGCATTTT
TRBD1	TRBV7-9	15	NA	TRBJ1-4	CASSLRSTGNEKLFF	TGTGCCAGCAGCTTACGCTCGACAGGGAATGAAAAACTGTTTTTT
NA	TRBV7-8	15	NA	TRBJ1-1	CASSLVAEVNTEAFF	TGTGCCAGCAGCTTAGTGGCAGAGGTGAACACTGAAGCTTTCTTT
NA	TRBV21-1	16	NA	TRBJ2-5	CASSKEKRGDQETQYF	TGTGCCAGCAGCAAAGAAAAGCGGGGGGATCAAGAGACCCAGTACTTC
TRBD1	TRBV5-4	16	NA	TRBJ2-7	CASSRGIGTGGLEQYF	TGTGCCAGCAGCAGAGGGATCGGGACAGGGGGCCTGGAGCAGTACTTC
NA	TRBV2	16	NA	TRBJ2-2	CASSELRLMNTGELFF	TGTGCCAGCAGTGAACTCAGACTCATGAACACCGGGGAGCTGTTTTTT
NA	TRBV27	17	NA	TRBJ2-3	CASSLTGANSRGDTQYF	TGTGCCAGCAGTTTGACGGGGGCGAATTCGCGAGGAGATACGCAGTATTTT
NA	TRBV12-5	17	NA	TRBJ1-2	CASGLAPQRRLGYGYTF	TGTGCTAGTGGTTTGGCCCCCCAGCGGCGATTGGGCTATGGCTACACCTTC
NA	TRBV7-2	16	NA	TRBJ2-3	CASIRGLAGNTDTQYF	TGTGCCAGCATCAGGGGGCTAGCGGGGAACACAGATACGCAGTATTTT
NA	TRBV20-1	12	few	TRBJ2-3	CSVTGYTDTQYF	TGCAGTGTAACCGGATACACAGATACGCAGTATTTT
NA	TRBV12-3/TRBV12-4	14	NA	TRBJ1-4	CASRRGATNEELFF	TGTGCCAGCAGGAGGGGCGCAACTAATGAAGAACTGTTTTTT
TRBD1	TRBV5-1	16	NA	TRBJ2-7	CASSLEGTGISYEQYF	TGCGCCAGCAGCTTGGAGGGGACAGGGATCTCCTACGAGCAGTACTTC
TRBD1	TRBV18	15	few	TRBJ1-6	CASSSGQGGNSPLHF	TGTGCCAGCTCATCTGGACAGGGTGGTAATTCACCCCTCCACTTT
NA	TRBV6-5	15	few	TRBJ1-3	CASSYPADPGNTIYF	TGTGCCAGCAGTTACCCTGCAGATCCTGGAAACACCATATATTTT
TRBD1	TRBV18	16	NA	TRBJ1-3	CASSRDSLYSGNTIYF	TGTGCCAGCTCCAGGGACAGCTTATACTCTGGAAACACCATATATTTT
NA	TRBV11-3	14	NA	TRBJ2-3	CASSLLDRTDTQYF	TGTGCCAGCAGCTTATTAGACAGAACAGATACGCAGTATTTT
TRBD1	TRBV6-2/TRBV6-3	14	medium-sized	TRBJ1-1	CASRETGGSTEAFF	TGTGCCAGCAGAGAGACAGGGGGGAGCACTGAAGCTTTCTTT
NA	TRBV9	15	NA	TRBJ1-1	CASSVDPGGSGEAFF	TGTGCCAGCAGCGTAGATCCGGGGGGTTCGGGCGAAGCTTTCTTT
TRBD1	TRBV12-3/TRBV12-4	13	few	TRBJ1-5	CASRTGGSKPQHF	TGTGCCAGCAGGACAGGGGGCTCGAAGCCCCAGCATTTT
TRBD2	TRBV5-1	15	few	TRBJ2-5	CASQRTSGVGETQYF	TGCGCCAGCCAAAGGACTAGCGGGGTGGGTGAGACCCAGTACTTC
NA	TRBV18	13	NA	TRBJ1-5	CASSPIRGQPQHF	TGTGCCAGCTCACCCATTAGGGGTCAGCCCCAGCATTTT
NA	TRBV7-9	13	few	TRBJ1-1	CASTLGGAAEAFF	TGTGCCAGCACCCTAGGGGGGGCGGCTGAAGCTTTCTTT
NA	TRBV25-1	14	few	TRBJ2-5	CASSDPGYKETQYF	TGTGCCAGCAGTGATCCAGGGTACAAAGAGACCCAGTACTTC
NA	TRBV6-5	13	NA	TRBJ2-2	CASSYFRSGELFF	TGTGCCAGCAGTTATTTTCGGTCCGGGGAGCTGTTTTTT
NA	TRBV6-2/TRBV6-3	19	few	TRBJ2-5	CASTHTLDSGTRGEETQYF	TGTGCCAGCACCCATACCTTGGACTCCGGGACCCGAGGGGAGGAGACCCAGTACTTC
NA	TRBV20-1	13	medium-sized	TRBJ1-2	CSADDPSGYGYTF	TGCAGTGCTGACGATCCCTCCGGTTATGGCTACACCTTC
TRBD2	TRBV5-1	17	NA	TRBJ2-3	CASSLAISGGVTDTQYF	TGCGCCAGCAGCTTGGCCATCAGCGGGGGGGTCACAGATACGCAGTATTTT
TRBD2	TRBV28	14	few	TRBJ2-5	CATFGLAGGETQYF	TGTGCCACCTTCGGACTAGCGGGGGGAGAGACCCAGTACTTC
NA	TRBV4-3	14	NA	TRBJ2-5	CASSQEWGRETQYF	TGCGCCAGCAGCCAAGAGTGGGGCCGGGAGACCCAGTACTTC